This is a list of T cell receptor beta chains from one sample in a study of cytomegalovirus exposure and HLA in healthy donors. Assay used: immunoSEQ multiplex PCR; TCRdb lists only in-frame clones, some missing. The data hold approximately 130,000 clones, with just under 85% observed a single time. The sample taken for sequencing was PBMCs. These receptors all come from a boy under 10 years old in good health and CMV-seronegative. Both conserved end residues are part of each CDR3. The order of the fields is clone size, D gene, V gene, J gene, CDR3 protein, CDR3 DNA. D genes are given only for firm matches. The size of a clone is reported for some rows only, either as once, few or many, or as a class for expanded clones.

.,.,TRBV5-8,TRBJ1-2,CASSLTTASSTIYGYTF,TGTGCCAGCAGCTTGACGACAGCCTCTTCTACCATCTATGGCTACACCTTC
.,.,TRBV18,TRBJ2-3,CASSPLGPRPDTDTQYF,TGTGCCAGCTCACCCTTGGGCCCCCGTCCGGACACAGATACGCAGTATTTT
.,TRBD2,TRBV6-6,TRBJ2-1,CASSYWGGGAPNEQFF,TGTGCCAGCAGTTACTGGGGCGGGGGGGCCCCCAATGAGCAGTTCTTC
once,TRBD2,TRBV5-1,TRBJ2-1,CASSSGLAAYNEQFF,TGCGCCAGCAGCTCGGGACTAGCGGCCTACAATGAGCAGTTCTTC
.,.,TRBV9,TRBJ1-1,CASSGRPDTEAFF,TGTGCCAGCAGTGGCCGCCCAGACACTGAAGCTTTCTTT
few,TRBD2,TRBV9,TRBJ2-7,CASSVTSQIGGGNEQYF,TGTGCCAGCAGCGTTACTTCCCAAATCGGGGGGGGGAACGAGCAGTACTTC
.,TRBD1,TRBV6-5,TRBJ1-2,CASSYSRTGGVGYTF,TGTGCCAGCAGTTACTCTAGGACAGGGGGCGTTGGCTACACCTTC
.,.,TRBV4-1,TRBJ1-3,CASSQVGVQGTIYF,TGCGCCAGCAGCCAAGTGGGAGTTCAAGGCACCATATATTTT
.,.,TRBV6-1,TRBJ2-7,CATQGGSDYEQYF,TGTGCCACCCAGGGGGGATCAGATTACGAGCAGTACTTC
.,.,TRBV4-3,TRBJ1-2,CASSQDNGVPNYGYTF,TGCGCCAGCAGCCAAGATAACGGGGTTCCTAACTATGGCTACACCTTC
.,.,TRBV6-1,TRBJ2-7,CASSERWDLTYEQYF,TGTGCCAGCAGTGAAAGGTGGGACTTAACCTACGAGCAGTACTTC
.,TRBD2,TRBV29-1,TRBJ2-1,CSVSAGGNNEQFF,TGCAGCGTTTCCGCGGGAGGAAACAATGAGCAGTTCTTC
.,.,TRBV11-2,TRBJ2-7,CASSLETGWDFSYEQYF,TGTGCCAGCAGCTTAGAAACAGGGTGGGATTTTTCCTACGAGCAGTACTTC
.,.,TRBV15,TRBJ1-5,CATSRGRQGFNQPQHF,TGTGCCACCAGCCGAGGGAGGCAGGGGTTCAATCAGCCCCAGCATTTT
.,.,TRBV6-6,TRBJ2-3,CASSYGGSTSTDTQYF,TGTGCCAGCAGTTATGGGGGCAGCACTAGCACAGATACGCAGTATTTT
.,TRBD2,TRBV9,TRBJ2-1,CASSGASGDYNEQFF,TGTGCCAGCAGCGGTGCTAGCGGGGATTACAATGAGCAGTTCTTC
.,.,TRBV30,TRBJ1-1,CAWSRRATEAFF,TGTGCCTGGAGCCGCAGGGCGACTGAAGCTTTCTTT
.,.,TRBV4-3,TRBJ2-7,CASSQESEGGTVYEQYF,TGCGCCAGCAGCCAAGAGAGCGAAGGAGGGACAGTCTACGAGCAGTACTTC
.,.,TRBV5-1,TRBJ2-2,CASSLAGQSGELFF,TGCGCCAGCAGCTTGGCGGGTCAGAGCGGGGAGCTGTTTTTT
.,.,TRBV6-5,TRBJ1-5,CASSYSGLGNQPQHF,TGTGCCAGCAGTTACTCGGGACTGGGCAATCAGCCCCAGCATTTT
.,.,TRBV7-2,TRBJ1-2,CASSSSPGARGYTF,TGTGCCAGCAGCTCCTCCCCAGGGGCGCGAGGCTACACCTTC
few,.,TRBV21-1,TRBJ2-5,CASSRDRETQYF,TGTGCCAGCAGCAGGGACAGGGAGACCCAGTACTTC
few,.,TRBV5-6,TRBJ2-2,CASSWDLSTGELFF,TGTGCCAGCAGCTGGGACTTATCCACCGGGGAGCTGTTTTTT
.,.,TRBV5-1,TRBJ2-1,CASSLKVVGGNEQFF,TGCGCCAGCAGTCTGAAGGTCGTTGGAGGCAATGAGCAGTTCTTC